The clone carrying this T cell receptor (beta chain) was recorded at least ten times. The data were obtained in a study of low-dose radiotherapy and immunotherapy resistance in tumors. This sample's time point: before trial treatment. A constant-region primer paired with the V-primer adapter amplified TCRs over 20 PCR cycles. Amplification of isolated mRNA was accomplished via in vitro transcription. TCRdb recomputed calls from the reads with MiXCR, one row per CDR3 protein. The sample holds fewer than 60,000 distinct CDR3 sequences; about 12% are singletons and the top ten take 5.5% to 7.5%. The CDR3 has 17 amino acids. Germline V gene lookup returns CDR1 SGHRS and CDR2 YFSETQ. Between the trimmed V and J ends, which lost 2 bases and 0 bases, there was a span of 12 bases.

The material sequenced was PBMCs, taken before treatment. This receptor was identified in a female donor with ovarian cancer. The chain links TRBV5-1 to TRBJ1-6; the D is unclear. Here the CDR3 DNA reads TGCGCCAGCAGCTTATTAGGCGGGAGCTCCTATAATTCACCCCTCCACTTT. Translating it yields CASSLLGGSSYNSPLHF.